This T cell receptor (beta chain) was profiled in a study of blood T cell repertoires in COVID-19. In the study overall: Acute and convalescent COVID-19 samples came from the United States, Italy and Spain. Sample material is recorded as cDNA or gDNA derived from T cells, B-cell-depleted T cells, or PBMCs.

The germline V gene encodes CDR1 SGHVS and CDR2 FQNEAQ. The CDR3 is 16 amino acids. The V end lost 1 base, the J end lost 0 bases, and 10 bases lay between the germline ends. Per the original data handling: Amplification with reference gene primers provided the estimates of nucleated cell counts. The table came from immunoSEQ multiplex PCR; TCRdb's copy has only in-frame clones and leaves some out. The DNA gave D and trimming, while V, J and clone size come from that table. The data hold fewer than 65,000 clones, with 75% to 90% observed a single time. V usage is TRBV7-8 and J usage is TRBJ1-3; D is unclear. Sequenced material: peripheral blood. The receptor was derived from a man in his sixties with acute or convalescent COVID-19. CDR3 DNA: TGTGCCAGCAGCTTAGGTCGCAGTTTCTCTGGAAACACCATATATTTT. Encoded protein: CASSLGRSFSGNTIYF.